This entry features one TCR beta chain sequence. What it binds is not known. This sample was taken from a study of PD-L1 blockade in urothelial cancer. General study results and limits: At the 3-week point, tumor-associated blood clones expanded more in durable-benefit patients.

Every PCR got spiked synthetic TCR analog templates. TCRdb's table, derived via immunoSEQ multiplex PCR, lists solely in-frame clones and lacks some. Among tens of thousands of clones listed, approximately 86% were seen once. The clonotype originates from an older woman with urothelial cancer. This specimen consisted of PBMCs, obtained around atezolizumab (anti-PD-L1) treatment.

The CDR3 bases are TGCGCCAGCAGCCAAGAACCCCTAGCGGGAGCAGAAGATACGCAGTATTTT. This translates into CASSQEPLAGAEDTQYF. The chain is built from TRBV4-1 and TRBJ2-3; TRBD2 agrees at 10 bases. The V gene's germline CDR1 is MGHRA and CDR2 YSYEKL. Trimming cost V 0 bases and J 5 bases; bases outside gene matches: 8. This CDR3 spans 17 amino acids.